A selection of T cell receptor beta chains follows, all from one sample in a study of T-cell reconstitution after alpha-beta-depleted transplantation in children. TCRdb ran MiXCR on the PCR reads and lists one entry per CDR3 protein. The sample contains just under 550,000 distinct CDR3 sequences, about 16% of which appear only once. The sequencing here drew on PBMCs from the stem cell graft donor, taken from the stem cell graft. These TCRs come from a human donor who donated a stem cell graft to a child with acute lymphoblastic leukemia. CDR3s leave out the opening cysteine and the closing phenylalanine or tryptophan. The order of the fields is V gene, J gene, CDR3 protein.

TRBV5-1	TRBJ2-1	ASRPESYNEQF
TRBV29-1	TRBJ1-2	SAADRGRADYGYT
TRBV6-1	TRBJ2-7	ASSPRQGKLYEQY
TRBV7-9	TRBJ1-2	ASSPRTVNYGYT
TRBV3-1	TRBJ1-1	ASNHAMNTEAF
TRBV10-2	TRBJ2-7	ASRSSALRDKKPYEQY
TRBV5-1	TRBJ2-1	ASRAGGPTYNEQF
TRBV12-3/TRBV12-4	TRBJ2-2	ASSLSGVGELF
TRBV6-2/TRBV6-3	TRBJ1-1	ASVKGGGRGIGEAF
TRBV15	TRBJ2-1	ATSRREWNEQF
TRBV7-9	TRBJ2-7	ASSSSETGGSYYEQY
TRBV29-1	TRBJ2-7	SVGAGLLEQY
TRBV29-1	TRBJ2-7	SVAETSNAEQY
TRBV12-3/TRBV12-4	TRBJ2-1	ASSPSGGRSSYNEQF
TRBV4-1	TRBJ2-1	ASSQVPIHSYNEQF
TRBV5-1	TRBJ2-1	ASSLGSTHNEQF
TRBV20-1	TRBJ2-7	SAREPFNPGLAGKKPYEQY
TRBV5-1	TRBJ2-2	ASSTTWAVQTGELF
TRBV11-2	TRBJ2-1	ASSSGTSGRAFPHNEQF
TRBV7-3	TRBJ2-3	ASSPTSSGTDTQY
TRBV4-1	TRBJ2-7	ASSPPGQSNEQY
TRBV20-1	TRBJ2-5	SASSGGAETQY
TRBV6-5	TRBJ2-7	ASSYLELSYEQY
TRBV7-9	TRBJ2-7	ASGPSYEQY
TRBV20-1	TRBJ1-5	SATQGQGWNQPQH
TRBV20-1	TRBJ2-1	SAKTSVYEQF
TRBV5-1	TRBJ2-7	ASSLAGTGDYEQY
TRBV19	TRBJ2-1	ASSGGQGIYNEQF
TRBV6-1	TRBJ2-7	ASRTGEVNEQY
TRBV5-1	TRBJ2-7	ASSLGAGGPHEQY
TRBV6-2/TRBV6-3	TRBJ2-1	ASSKLARQGYEQF
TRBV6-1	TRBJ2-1	ASKTPGVGVNEQF
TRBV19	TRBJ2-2	ASRESSRTGELF
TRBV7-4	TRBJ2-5	ASSSPGPNPGETQY
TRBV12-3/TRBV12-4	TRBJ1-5	ASSQGQYNQPQH
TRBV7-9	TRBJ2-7	ASSLEARAQQY
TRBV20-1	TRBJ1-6	SAKNRALSSYNSPLH
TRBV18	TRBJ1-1	ASSPPTVLTEAF
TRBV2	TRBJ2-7	AIRGALSYEQY
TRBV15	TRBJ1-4	ATSSDTGNEKLF
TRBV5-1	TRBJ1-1	ASSLGTGLGTEAF
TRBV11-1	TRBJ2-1	ASSLGQRQPKSYNEQF
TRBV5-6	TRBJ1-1	ASSSRPSSEAF
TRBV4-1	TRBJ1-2	ASSQRTVANYGYT
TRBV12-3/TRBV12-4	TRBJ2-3	ASSLLQNTHTQY
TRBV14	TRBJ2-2	ASSQDIWGSNTGELF
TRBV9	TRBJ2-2	ASSVDVGTGELF
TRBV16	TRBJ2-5	ASSYSLGGRAMNPFLQETQY
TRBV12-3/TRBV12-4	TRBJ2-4	ASSYRDRNIQY
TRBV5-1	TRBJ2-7	ASSRGITGAFPYEQY
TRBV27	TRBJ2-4	ASSAGTSTKNIQY
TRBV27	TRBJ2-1	ASSFEGWQEINPYEQF
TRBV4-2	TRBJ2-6	ASSRSYRTPGANVLT
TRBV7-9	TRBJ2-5	ASSFRTSGQETQY
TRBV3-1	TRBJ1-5	ASSQVQGNQPQH
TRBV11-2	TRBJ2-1	ASSLDRFPNSNSYNEQF
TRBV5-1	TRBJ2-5	ASSLSRGGETQY